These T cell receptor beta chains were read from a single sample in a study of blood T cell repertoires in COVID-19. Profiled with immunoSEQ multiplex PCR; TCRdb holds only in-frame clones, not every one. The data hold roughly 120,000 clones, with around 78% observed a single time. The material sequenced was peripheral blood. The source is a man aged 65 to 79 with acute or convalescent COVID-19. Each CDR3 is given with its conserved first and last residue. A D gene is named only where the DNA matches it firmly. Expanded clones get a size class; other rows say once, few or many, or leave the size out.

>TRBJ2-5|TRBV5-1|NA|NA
CASSRGLVQETQYF
TGCGCCAGCAGCAGGGGACTGGTCCAAGAGACCCAGTACTTC
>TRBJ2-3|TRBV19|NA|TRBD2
CASREKRGGTDTQYF
TGTGCCAGTAGAGAAAAGCGGGGGGGCACAGATACGCAGTATTTT
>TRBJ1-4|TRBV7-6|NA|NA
CASSFPATNEKLFF
TGTGCCAGCAGCTTCCCTGCAACTAATGAAAAACTGTTTTTT
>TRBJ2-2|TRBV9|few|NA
CASSVAVGGGTGELFF
TGTGCCAGCAGCGTCGCGGTCGGTGGAGGGACCGGGGAGCTGTTTTTT
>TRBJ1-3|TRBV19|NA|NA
CASSVISAGNTIYF
TGTGCCAGTAGTGTCATTAGCGCTGGAAACACCATATATTTT
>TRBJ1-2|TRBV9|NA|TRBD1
CASSVFTGTGGGYGYTF
TGTGCCAGCAGCGTATTTACCGGGACAGGGGGAGGGTATGGCTACACCTTC
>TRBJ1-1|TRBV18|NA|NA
CASSPAGFTEAFF
TGTGCCAGCTCACCAGCGGGGTTCACTGAAGCTTTCTTT
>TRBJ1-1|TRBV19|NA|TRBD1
CASSRDSELLNTEAFF
TGTGCCAGTAGCAGGGACAGTGAACTATTGAACACTGAAGCTTTCTTT
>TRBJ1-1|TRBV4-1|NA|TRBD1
CASSQTGAGAFF
TGCGCCAGCAGCCAAACAGGGGCGGGGGCTTTCTTT
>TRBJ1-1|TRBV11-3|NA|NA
CASSLSQKAFF
TGTGCCAGCAGCTTATCACAGAAAGCTTTCTTT
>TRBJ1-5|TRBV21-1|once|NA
CASSKAVEGNQPQHF
TGTGCCAGCAGCAAAGCGGTGGAGGGCAATCAGCCCCAGCATTTT
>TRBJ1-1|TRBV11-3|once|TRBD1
CASSGGTGGTEAFF
TGTGCCAGCAGCGGGGGGACAGGAGGCACTGAAGCTTTCTTT
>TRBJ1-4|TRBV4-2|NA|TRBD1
CASSQGQDRVSEKLFF
TGTGCCAGCAGCCAAGGACAGGACAGGGTGAGCGAAAAACTGTTTTTT
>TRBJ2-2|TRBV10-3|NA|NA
CAVDSMNTGELFF
TGTGCCGTCGACAGTATGAACACCGGGGAGCTGTTTTTT
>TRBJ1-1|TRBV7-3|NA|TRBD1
CASSLNPGTAVNTEAFF
TGTGCCAGCAGCCTTAACCCCGGGACAGCGGTGAACACTGAAGCTTTCTTT
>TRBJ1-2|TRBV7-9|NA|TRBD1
CASSWAEGAYGYTF
TGTGCCAGCAGCTGGGCGGAGGGGGCCTATGGCTACACCTTC
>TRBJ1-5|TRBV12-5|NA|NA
CASGQGWGTSQHF
TGTGCTAGTGGCCAGGGATGGGGAACGTCCCAGCATTTT